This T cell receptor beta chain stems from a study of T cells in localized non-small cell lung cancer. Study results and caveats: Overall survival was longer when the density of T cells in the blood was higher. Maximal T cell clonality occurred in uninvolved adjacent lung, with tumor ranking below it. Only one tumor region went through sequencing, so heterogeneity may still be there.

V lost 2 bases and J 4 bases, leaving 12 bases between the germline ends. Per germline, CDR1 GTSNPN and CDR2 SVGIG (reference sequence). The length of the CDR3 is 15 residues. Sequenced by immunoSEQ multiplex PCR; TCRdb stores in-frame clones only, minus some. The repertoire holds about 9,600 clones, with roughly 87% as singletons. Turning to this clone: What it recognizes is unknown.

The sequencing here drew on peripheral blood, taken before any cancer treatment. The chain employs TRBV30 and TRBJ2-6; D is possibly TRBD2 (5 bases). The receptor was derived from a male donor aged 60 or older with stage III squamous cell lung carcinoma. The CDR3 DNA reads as TGTGCCTGGAGTCGCTTGGGGAGCGGGGCCAACGTCCTGACTTTC. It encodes CAWSRLGSGANVLTF.